The entry below describes one TCR beta chain. Thyroid ultrasound, orbital computed tomography, clinical symptoms, and serum thyroxine and TRAb underpinned diagnoses. PBMCs were derived from 7.5 to 10 ml fresh peripheral blood. The CDR3 regions of TCR beta were amplified from RNA transcripts. Researchers ran a first-round RT-PCR on the TCR CDR3 using the HTBI primer set. TCRdb used MiXCR to reprocess the multiplex PCR reads, holding one entry per CDR3 protein. The repertoire has hundreds of thousands of distinct CDR3 sequences, under 15% of them found once; the top ten carry 9.2%. V shed 7 bases and J shed 0 bases, with 10 bases lying between them. The CDR3 runs to 15 residues. The sample comes from a study of T cells in Graves' hyperthyroidism and ophthalmopathy. Study background: The blood sample was taken at first diagnosis, before treatment began.

The sequence was obtained from a young woman with Graves' hyperthyroidism. The chain carries TRBV12-3 or TRBV12-4 and TRBJ2-6; D possibly corresponds to TRBD1 (6 bases). The sample taken for sequencing was blood. The CDR3 protein is CASIRDNSGANVLTF. Written as DNA, the CDR3 is TGTGCCAGCATCAGGGACAACTCTGGGGCCAACGTCCTGACTTTC.